A selection of T cell receptor beta chains follows, all from one sample in a study of shared clonotypes between healthy human individuals. The table came from immunoSEQ multiplex PCR; TCRdb's copy has only in-frame clones and leaves some out. The sample includes a few million clones, over 90% of them seen just once. Source material: naive CD4+ T cells from PBMCs. These receptors were taken from a man between 18 and 35 years old in good health. Some clones in this sample may be carry-over from other donors' samples. CDR3s include the opening cysteine and the closing phenylalanine or tryptophan. D genes are given only for firm matches. Only some rows state a clone size, as once, few, many or a class for expanded clones.

J gene: TRBJ1-4; clone size: -; V gene: TRBV6-5; D gene: -; CDR3 DNA: TGTGCCAGCAGTTCCCCTGGACTTCTTGAAAAACTGTTTTTT; CDR3 protein: CASSSPGLLEKLFF
J gene: TRBJ2-7; clone size: -; V gene: TRBV7-3; D gene: TRBD2; CDR3 DNA: TGTGCCAGCAGGCGTGCGGGACTAGCCTCCTACGAGCAGTACTTC; CDR3 protein: CASRRAGLASYEQYF
J gene: TRBJ2-5; clone size: -; V gene: TRBV11-2; D gene: -; CDR3 DNA: TGTGCCAGTCAGCTTAGTACCTTGTACCAAGAGACCCAGTACTTC; CDR3 protein: CASQLSTLYQETQYF
J gene: TRBJ2-2; clone size: -; V gene: TRBV7-2; D gene: -; CDR3 DNA: TGTGCCAGCAGCTTGGTGGCAGGACTCAACACCGGGGAGCTGTTTTTT; CDR3 protein: CASSLVAGLNTGELFF
J gene: TRBJ2-1; clone size: once; V gene: TRBV10-3; D gene: TRBD2; CDR3 DNA: TGTGCCGGGGCCCGTGGACTAGCGGGAGGGCTAGGCTACAATGAGCAGTTCTTC; CDR3 protein: CAGARGLAGGLGYNEQFF
J gene: TRBJ2-7; clone size: -; V gene: TRBV5-4; D gene: -; CDR3 DNA: TGTGCCAGCAGCCCTCGAGTTCCGTCGGAGCAGTACTTC; CDR3 protein: CASSPRVPSEQYF
J gene: TRBJ2-1; clone size: -; V gene: TRBV4-1; D gene: -; CDR3 DNA: TGCGCCAGCAGCCAAGTTCCCCCCCCGGTATCCTACAATGAGCAGTTCTTC; CDR3 protein: CASSQVPPPVSYNEQFF
J gene: TRBJ1-2; clone size: -; V gene: TRBV5-8; D gene: -; CDR3 DNA: TGTGCCAGCAGCTTGGGGCAGTCTCTCGACTATGGCTACACCTTC; CDR3 protein: CASSLGQSLDYGYTF
J gene: TRBJ2-1; clone size: -; V gene: TRBV5-1; D gene: TRBD2; CDR3 DNA: TGCGCCAGCAGCGTGATTAGCGGGGTTGGCAATGAGCAGTTCTTC; CDR3 protein: CASSVISGVGNEQFF
J gene: TRBJ2-7; clone size: -; V gene: TRBV5-8; D gene: -; CDR3 DNA: TGTGCCAGCAGCTTGGTAGGCCAGGGAGCCCACGAGCAGTACTTC; CDR3 protein: CASSLVGQGAHEQYF
J gene: TRBJ2-3; clone size: -; V gene: TRBV10-3; D gene: -; CDR3 DNA: TGTGCCATCAGTGAGTCTGGCGGGCCCCGGAGACCAGATACGCAGTATTTT; CDR3 protein: CAISESGGPRRPDTQYF
J gene: TRBJ1-1; clone size: -; V gene: TRBV5-1; D gene: TRBD1; CDR3 DNA: TGCGCCAGCAGCCCCGACAGGGTTTTAACTGAAGCTTTCTTT; CDR3 protein: CASSPDRVLTEAFF
J gene: TRBJ1-3; clone size: -; V gene: TRBV15; D gene: -; CDR3 DNA: TGTGCCACCAGCGCCGCCGGGGTGGCGGCTGGAAACACCATATATTTT; CDR3 protein: CATSAAGVAAGNTIYF
J gene: TRBJ2-1; clone size: -; V gene: TRBV29-1; D gene: TRBD2; CDR3 DNA: TGCAGCGTTGAAGATGGAGCGGGAGTAAGGAAGTTCTTC; CDR3 protein: CSVEDGAGVRKFF
J gene: TRBJ2-2; clone size: -; V gene: TRBV7-2; D gene: -; CDR3 DNA: TGTGCCAGCAGCTTGGGAAGCTCGACCGGGGAGCTGTTTTTT; CDR3 protein: CASSLGSSTGELFF
J gene: TRBJ2-5; clone size: -; V gene: TRBV7-2; D gene: TRBD2; CDR3 DNA: TGTGCCAGCAGCTTAGGGTACGGGAGGGTAGAGACCCAGTACTTC; CDR3 protein: CASSLGYGRVETQYF
J gene: TRBJ1-2; clone size: -; V gene: TRBV13; D gene: -; CDR3 DNA: TGTGCCAGCAGCAACACAGGAGGTGGCTACACCTTC; CDR3 protein: CASSNTGGGYTF